This TCR beta chain is from a study of cytomegalovirus exposure and HLA in healthy donors. Study details: Roughly 180 million T cells yielded more than 95 million unique TCR beta sequences, as an earlier analysis found.

60 Vbeta and 13 Jbeta primers were used in PCR. TCRdb keeps only in-frame clones here, not all; method: immunoSEQ multiplex PCR. The sample lists 130,000 or so clones, approximately 10% occurring once. V dropped 0 bases and J dropped 0; count of bases not matched to a gene: 5. The CDR3 consists of 16 residues. The germline gives CDR1 SQVTM, CDR2 ANQGSEA. These donors, healthy bone marrow donors, were studied. The material sequenced was PBMCs. J is TRBJ1-3 and V is TRBV29-1; 7 bases align to TRBD1. The sequence was collected from a woman aged 40-49 years in good health and CMV-seropositive. The chain's CDR3 is CSVEDEQGSSGNTIYF. CDR3 DNA sequence: TGCAGCGTTGAAGACGAACAGGGGAGCTCTGGAAACACCATATATTTT.